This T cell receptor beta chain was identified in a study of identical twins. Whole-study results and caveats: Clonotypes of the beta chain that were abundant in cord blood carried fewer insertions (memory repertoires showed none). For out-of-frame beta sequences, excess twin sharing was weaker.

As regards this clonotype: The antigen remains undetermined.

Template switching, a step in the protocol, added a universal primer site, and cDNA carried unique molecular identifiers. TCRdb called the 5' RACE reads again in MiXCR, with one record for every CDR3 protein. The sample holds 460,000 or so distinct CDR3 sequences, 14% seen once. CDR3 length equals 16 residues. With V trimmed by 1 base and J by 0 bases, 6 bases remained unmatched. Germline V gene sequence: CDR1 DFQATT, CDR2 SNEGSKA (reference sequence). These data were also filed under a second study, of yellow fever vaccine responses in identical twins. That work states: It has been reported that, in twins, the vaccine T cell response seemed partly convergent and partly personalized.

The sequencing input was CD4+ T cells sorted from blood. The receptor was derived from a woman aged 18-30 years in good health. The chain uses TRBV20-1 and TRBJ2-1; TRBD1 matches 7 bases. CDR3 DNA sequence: TGCAGTGCTAGAGCAGGGGGACCCAGCTCCTACAATGAGCAGTTCTTC. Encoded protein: CSARAGGPSSYNEQFF.